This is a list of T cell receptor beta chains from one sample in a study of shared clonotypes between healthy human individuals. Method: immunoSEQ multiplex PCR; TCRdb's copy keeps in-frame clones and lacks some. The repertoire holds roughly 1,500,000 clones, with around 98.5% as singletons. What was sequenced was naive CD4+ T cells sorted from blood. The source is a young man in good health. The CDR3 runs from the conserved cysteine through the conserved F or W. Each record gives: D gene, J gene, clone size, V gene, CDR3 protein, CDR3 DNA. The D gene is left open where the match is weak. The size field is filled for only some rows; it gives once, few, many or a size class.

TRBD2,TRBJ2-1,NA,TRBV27,CASSLVQREGNNEQFF,TGTGCCAGCAGTTTAGTTCAGCGGGAGGGAAACAATGAGCAGTTCTTC
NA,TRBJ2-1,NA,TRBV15,CATSRGRGAYNEQFF,TGTGCCACCAGCAGAGGACGAGGAGCCTACAATGAGCAGTTCTTC
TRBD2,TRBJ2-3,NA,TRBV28,CASRSSSSGIDTQYF,TGTGCCAGCAGAAGTTCCAGTAGCGGGATAGATACGCAGTATTTT
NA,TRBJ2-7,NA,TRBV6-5,CASRPRRDSHEQYF,TGTGCCAGCAGACCCCGCCGGGACTCACACGAGCAGTACTTC
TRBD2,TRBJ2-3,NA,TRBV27,CASSWGGPSGRSHTQYF,TGTGCCAGCAGTTGGGGGGGACCTAGCGGGAGGTCACATACGCAGTATTTT
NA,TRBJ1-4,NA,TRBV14,CASSQEQGWGTNEKLFF,TGTGCCAGCAGCCAGGAACAGGGCTGGGGGACTAATGAAAAACTGTTTTTT
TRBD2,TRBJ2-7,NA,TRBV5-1,CASSSRTSGSVYEQYF,TGCGCCAGCAGCTCACGGACTAGCGGGAGTGTCTACGAGCAGTACTTC
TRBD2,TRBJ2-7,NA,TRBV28,CASSGLAGTYEQYF,TGTGCCAGCAGCGGACTAGCGGGGACCTACGAGCAGTACTTC
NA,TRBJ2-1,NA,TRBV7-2,CASRFSGSSYNEQFF,TGTGCCAGCAGATTTAGCGGTAGCTCCTACAATGAGCAGTTCTTC
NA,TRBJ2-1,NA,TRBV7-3,CASSLDRSSYNEQFF,TGTGCCAGCAGTCTCGACAGGAGCTCCTACAATGAGCAGTTCTTC
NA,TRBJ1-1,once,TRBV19,CASSIGFLWEGMNTEAFF,TGTGCCAGTAGTATTGGATTTTTATGGGAAGGGATGAACACTGAAGCTTTCTTT
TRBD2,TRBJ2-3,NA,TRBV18,CASSPLEGGPSDTQYF,TGTGCCAGCTCACCACTTGAGGGAGGGCCCTCAGATACGCAGTATTTT
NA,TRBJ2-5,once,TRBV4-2,CASSQEKETQYF,TGTGCCAGCAGCCAGGAAAAAGAGACCCAGTACTTC
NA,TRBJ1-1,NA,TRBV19,CASSIRGAQAGFF,TGTGCCAGTAGTATACGAGGAGCCCAGGCGGGTTTCTTT
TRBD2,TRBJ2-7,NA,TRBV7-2,CASRDPRGLAFNEQYF,TGTGCCAGCAGGGACCCGCGGGGACTAGCCTTCAACGAGCAGTACTTC
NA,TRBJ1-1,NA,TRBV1,CTSSQSIHRLVNTEAFF,TGCACCAGCAGCCAGTCAATCCATCGTCTAGTGAACACTGAAGCTTTCTTT
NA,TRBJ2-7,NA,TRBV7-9,CASSSQTGTKRSYEQYF,TGTGCCAGCAGCTCCCAGACAGGTACGAAGAGGTCCTACGAGCAGTACTTC
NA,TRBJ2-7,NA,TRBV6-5,CACGQGTEQYF,TGTGCCTGCGGGCAGGGGACCGAGCAGTACTTC
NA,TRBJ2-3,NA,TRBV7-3,CASSVRGSTDTQYF,TGTGCCAGCAGCGTAAGAGGGAGCACAGATACGCAGTATTTT
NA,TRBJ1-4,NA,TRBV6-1,CASGMNPLWEEKLFF,TGTGCCAGCGGGATGAACCCCCTTTGGGAAGAAAAACTGTTTTTT
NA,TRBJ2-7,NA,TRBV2,CASSEPGDYEQYF,TGTGCCAGCAGTGAGCCGGGGGACTACGAGCAGTACTTC